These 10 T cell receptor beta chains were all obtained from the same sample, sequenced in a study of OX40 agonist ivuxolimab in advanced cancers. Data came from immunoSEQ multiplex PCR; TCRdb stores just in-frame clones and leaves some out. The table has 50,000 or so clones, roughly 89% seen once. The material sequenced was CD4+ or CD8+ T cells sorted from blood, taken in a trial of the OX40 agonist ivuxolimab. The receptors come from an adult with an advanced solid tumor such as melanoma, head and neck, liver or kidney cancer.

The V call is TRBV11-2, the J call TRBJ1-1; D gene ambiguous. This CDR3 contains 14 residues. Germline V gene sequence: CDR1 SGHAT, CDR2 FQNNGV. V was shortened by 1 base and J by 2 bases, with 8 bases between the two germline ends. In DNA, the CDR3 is TGTGCCAGCAGCTTAGTCGTAACCAACACTGAAGCTTTCTTT. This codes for CASSLVVTNTEAFF.

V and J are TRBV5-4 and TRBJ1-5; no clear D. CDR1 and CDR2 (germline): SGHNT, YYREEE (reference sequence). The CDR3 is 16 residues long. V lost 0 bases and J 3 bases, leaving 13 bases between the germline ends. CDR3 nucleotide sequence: TGTGCCAGCAGCTTGGACGGCGGGTGGTCCAATCAGCCCCAGCATTTT. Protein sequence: CASSLDGGWSNQPQHF.

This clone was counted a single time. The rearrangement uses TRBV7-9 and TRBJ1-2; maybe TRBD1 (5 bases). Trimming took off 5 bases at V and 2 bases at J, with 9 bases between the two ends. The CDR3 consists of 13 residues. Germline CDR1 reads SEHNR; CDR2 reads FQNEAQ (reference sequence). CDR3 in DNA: TGTGCCAGCAGCAACCAGGGAAACTATGGCTACACCTTC. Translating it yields CASSNQGNYGYTF. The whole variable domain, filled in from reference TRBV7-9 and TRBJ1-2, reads DTGVSQNPRHKITKRGQNVTFRCDPISEHNRLYWYRQTLGQGPEFLTYFQNEAQLEKSRLLSDRFSAERPKGSFSTLEIQRTEQGDSAMYLCASSNQGNYGYTFGSGTRLTVV.

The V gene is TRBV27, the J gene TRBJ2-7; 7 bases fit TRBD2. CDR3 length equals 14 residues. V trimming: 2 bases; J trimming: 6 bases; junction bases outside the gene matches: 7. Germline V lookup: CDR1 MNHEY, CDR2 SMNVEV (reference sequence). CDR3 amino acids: CASSLAGAASEQYF. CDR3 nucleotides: TGTGCCAGCAGTTTAGCGGGAGCCGCATCCGAGCAGTACTTC.

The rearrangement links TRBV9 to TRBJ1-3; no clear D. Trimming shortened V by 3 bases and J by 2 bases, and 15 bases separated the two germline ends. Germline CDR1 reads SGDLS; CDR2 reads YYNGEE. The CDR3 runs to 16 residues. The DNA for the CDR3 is TGTGCCAGCAGCGACCCCCTCCTAGCGGCTGGAAACACCATATATTTT. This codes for CASSDPLLAAGNTIYF. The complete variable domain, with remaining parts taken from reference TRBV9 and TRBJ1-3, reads DSGVTQTPKHLITATGQRVTLRCSPRSGDLSVYWYQQSLDQGLQFLIQYYNGEERAKGNILERFSAQQFPDLHSELNLSSLELGDSALYFCASSDPLLAAGNTIYFGEGSWLTVV.

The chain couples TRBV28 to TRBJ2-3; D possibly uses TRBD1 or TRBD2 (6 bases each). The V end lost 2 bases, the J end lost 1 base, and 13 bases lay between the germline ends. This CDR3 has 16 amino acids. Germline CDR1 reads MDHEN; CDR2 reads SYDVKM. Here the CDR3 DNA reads TGTGCCAGCAGTTTAGTCGCGGAGGGGGGCACAGATACGCAGTATTTT. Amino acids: CASSLVAEGGTDTQYF.

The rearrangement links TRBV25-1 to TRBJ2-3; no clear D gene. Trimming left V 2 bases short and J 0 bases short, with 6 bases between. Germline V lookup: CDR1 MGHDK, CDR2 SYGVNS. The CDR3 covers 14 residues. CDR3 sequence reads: CASSEEISTDTQYF. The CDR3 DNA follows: TGTGCCAGCAGTGAAGAAATAAGCACAGATACGCAGTATTTT.

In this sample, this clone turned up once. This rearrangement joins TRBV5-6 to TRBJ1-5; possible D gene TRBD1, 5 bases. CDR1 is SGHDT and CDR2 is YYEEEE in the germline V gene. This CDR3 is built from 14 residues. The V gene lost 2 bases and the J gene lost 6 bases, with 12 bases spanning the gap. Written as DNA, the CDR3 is TGTGCCAGCAGCTTTTTAGGGAGGGGTCAGCCCCAGCATTTT. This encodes CASSFLGRGQPQHF.

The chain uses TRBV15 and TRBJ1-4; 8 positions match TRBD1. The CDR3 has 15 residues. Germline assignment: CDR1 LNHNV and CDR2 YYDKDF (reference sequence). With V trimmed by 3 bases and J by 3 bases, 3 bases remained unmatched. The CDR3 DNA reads TGTGCCACCAGCAGGGTGACAGGGGCTAATGAAAAACTGTTTTTT. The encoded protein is CATSRVTGANEKLFF.

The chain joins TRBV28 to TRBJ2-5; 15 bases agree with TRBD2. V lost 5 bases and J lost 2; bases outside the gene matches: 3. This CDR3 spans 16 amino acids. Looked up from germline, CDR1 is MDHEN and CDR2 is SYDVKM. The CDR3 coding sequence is TGTGCCAGCAGTGGACTAGCGGGAGGGAAGCAAGAGACCCAGTACTTC. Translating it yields CASSGLAGGKQETQYF. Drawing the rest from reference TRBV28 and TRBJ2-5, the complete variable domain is DVKVTQSSRYLVKRTGEKVFLECVQDMDHENMFWYRQDPGLGLRLIYFSYDVKMKEKGDIPEGYSVSREKKERFSLILESASTNQTSMYLCASSGLAGGKQETQYFGPGTRLLVL.